This TCR beta chain stems from a study of response to subunit inactivated influenza vaccine. The V gene lost 6 bases and the J gene lost 0 bases, with 21 bases spanning the gap. CDR1 and CDR2 (germline): SNHLY, FYNNEI. This CDR3 is built from 18 residues. TCRdb recomputed calls from the RT-PCR reads with MiXCR, one row per CDR3 protein. The sample records 280,000 or so distinct CDR3 sequences, around a fifth being singletons. General study results and limits: Each seasonal influenza vaccination, the authors suggested, recruits few new T cells.

With respect to this clonotype: Its antigen is still unknown.

The material was PBMCs from blood, obtained roughly 20 months after vaccination. The clonotype comes from a man between 45 and 75 years old who received an inactivated influenza vaccine. The gene calls are TRBV2 and TRBJ1-5; D is perhaps TRBD1 (5 bases). The CDR3: CASSGEKPGRFSNQPQHF. For the CDR3, the DNA is TGTGCCAGCAGCGGAGAAAAACCGGGACGTTTTAGCAATCAGCCCCAGCATTTT.